A selection of T cell receptor beta chains follows, all from one sample in a study of blood T cell repertoires in COVID-19. The table came from immunoSEQ multiplex PCR; TCRdb's copy has only in-frame clones and leaves some out. The sample yields tens of thousands of clones, about 85% seen once. Sequencing was carried out using peripheral blood. Receptor source: a human donor in a cohort sampled during active COVID-19. Each CDR3 is given with its conserved first and last residue. Each record gives: V gene, J gene, D gene, clone size, CDR3 protein, CDR3 DNA. D genes are given only for firm matches. Clone sizes are given selectively: once, few, many, or a class where the clone is expanded.

v_gene: TRBV6-5
j_gene: TRBJ2-3
d_gene: TRBD1
abundance: .
CDR3aa: CASSLQGAQDTQYF
CDR3nt: TGTGCCAGCAGTTTACAGGGGGCACAGGATACGCAGTATTTT

v_gene: TRBV7-9
j_gene: TRBJ2-7
d_gene: .
abundance: .
CDR3aa: CASSLVRDAYEQYF
CDR3nt: TGTGCCAGCAGCTTAGTGCGGGACGCCTACGAGCAGTACTTC

v_gene: TRBV6-5
j_gene: TRBJ1-2
d_gene: .
abundance: .
CDR3aa: CASSQTAYGYTF
CDR3nt: TGTGCCAGCTCCCAGACAGCCTATGGCTACACCTTC

v_gene: TRBV2
j_gene: TRBJ2-5
d_gene: .
abundance: .
CDR3aa: CASLPQYQETQYF
CDR3nt: TGTGCCAGCCTTCCACAGTACCAAGAGACCCAGTACTTC

v_gene: TRBV24-1
j_gene: TRBJ2-7
d_gene: TRBD1
abundance: .
CDR3aa: CATSHPGGNEQYF
CDR3nt: TGTGCCACCAGTCATCCAGGGGGCAACGAGCAGTACTTC

v_gene: TRBV27
j_gene: TRBJ2-1
d_gene: TRBD2
abundance: .
CDR3aa: CASSSRLAGGNYNEQFF
CDR3nt: TGTGCCAGCAGTTCCCGACTAGCGGGGGGGAATTACAATGAGCAGTTCTTC

v_gene: TRBV19
j_gene: TRBJ2-7
d_gene: TRBD1
abundance: .
CDR3aa: CASEGTGRHEQYF
CDR3nt: TGTGCCAGTGAAGGGACAGGGCGGCACGAGCAGTACTTC

v_gene: TRBV2
j_gene: TRBJ1-4
d_gene: .
abundance: .
CDR3aa: CASTAGFSNEKLFF
CDR3nt: TGTGCCAGCACCGCAGGGTTCTCTAATGAAAAACTGTTTTTT

v_gene: TRBV11-1
j_gene: TRBJ1-2
d_gene: .
abundance: .
CDR3aa: CASSSQQVTGAGYTF
CDR3nt: TGTGCCAGCAGCTCCCAACAGGTTACCGGTGCTGGCTACACCTTC

v_gene: TRBV20-1
j_gene: TRBJ1-1
d_gene: .
abundance: .
CDR3aa: CSADRQSEAFF
CDR3nt: TGCAGTGCAGATCGACAATCTGAAGCTTTCTTT

v_gene: TRBV6-5
j_gene: TRBJ2-3
d_gene: .
abundance: .
CDR3aa: CASSSSGDTQYF
CDR3nt: TGTGCCAGCAGTTCGAGCGGGGATACGCAGTATTTT

v_gene: TRBV19
j_gene: TRBJ1-1
d_gene: .
abundance: .
CDR3aa: CASSIGRGTWNTEAFF
CDR3nt: TGTGCCAGTAGTATAGGAAGGGGAACTTGGAACACTGAAGCTTTCTTT

v_gene: TRBV4-1
j_gene: TRBJ1-6
d_gene: TRBD1
abundance: few
CDR3aa: CASSPTGSSYNSPLHF
CDR3nt: TGCGCCAGCAGCCCGACAGGGAGCTCCTATAATTCACCCCTCCACTTT

v_gene: TRBV19
j_gene: TRBJ1-2
d_gene: .
abundance: .
CDR3aa: CASSDRKNGYTF
CDR3nt: TGTGCCAGTAGTGACAGAAAAAATGGCTACACCTTC

v_gene: TRBV5-1
j_gene: TRBJ2-5
d_gene: .
abundance: .
CDR3aa: CASSLGRGQETQYF
CDR3nt: TGCGCCAGCAGCTTGGGACGGGGTCAAGAGACCCAGTACTTC

v_gene: TRBV5-1
j_gene: TRBJ1-1
d_gene: .
abundance: .
CDR3aa: CASSSTGTQEGAFF
CDR3nt: TGCGCCAGCAGCTCGACCGGGACTCAGGAGGGGGCTTTCTTT

v_gene: TRBV27
j_gene: TRBJ1-4
d_gene: .
abundance: .
CDR3aa: CASRTALLNEKLFF
CDR3nt: TGTGCCAGCAGGACAGCTCTCCTTAATGAAAAACTGTTTTTT

v_gene: TRBV28
j_gene: TRBJ1-1
d_gene: .
abundance: .
CDR3aa: CASSLDRTGNTEAFF
CDR3nt: TGTGCCAGCAGTCTTGACAGGACGGGGAACACTGAAGCTTTCTTT

v_gene: TRBV28
j_gene: TRBJ1-2
d_gene: .
abundance: .
CDR3aa: CASSFVYYGYTF
CDR3nt: TGTGCCAGCAGTTTCGTATACTATGGCTACACCTTC

v_gene: TRBV30
j_gene: TRBJ1-1
d_gene: TRBD1
abundance: .
CDR3aa: CAWRRDRGKRGAFF
CDR3nt: TGTGCCTGGAGGAGGGACAGGGGGAAACGAGGAGCTTTCTTT

v_gene: TRBV6-1
j_gene: TRBJ1-5
d_gene: .
abundance: .
CDR3aa: CASSEGQGNQPQHF
CDR3nt: TGTGCCAGCAGTGAAGGACAGGGCAATCAGCCCCAGCATTTT

v_gene: TRBV3-1/TRBV3-2
j_gene: TRBJ2-5
d_gene: .
abundance: .
CDR3aa: CASSQGGSETQYF
CDR3nt: TGTGCCAGCAGCCAAGGAGGCTCAGAGACCCAGTACTTC

v_gene: TRBV19
j_gene: TRBJ1-1
d_gene: .
abundance: .
CDR3aa: CASTRPGKAFF
CDR3nt: TGTGCCAGTACTCGCCCGGGGAAAGCTTTCTTT

v_gene: TRBV3-1/TRBV3-2
j_gene: TRBJ2-1
d_gene: .
abundance: .
CDR3aa: CASSQGGSRLSYNEQFF
CDR3nt: TGTGCCAGCAGCCAAGGAGGTTCGCGACTGTCCTACAATGAGCAGTTCTTC

v_gene: TRBV2
j_gene: TRBJ1-1
d_gene: .
abundance: .
CDR3aa: CASRVRWDTEAFF
CDR3nt: TGTGCCAGCAGGGTCAGGTGGGACACTGAAGCTTTCTTT

v_gene: TRBV25-1
j_gene: TRBJ1-2
d_gene: TRBD1
abundance: .
CDR3aa: CASSRTGVYTF
CDR3nt: TGTGCCAGCAGCCGGACAGGGGTTTACACCTTC

v_gene: TRBV23-1
j_gene: TRBJ1-3
d_gene: .
abundance: .
CDR3aa: CASSQSFDRYGNTIYF
CDR3nt: TGCGCCAGCAGTCAATCTTTTGACAGGTATGGAAACACCATATATTTT

v_gene: TRBV14
j_gene: TRBJ1-2
d_gene: .
abundance: .
CDR3aa: CASSQGGGYGYTF
CDR3nt: TGTGCCAGCAGCCAGGGCGGAGGCTATGGCTACACCTTC

v_gene: TRBV6-5
j_gene: TRBJ2-5
d_gene: TRBD2
abundance: .
CDR3aa: CASSSRGGQETQYF
CDR3nt: TGTGCCAGCAGCAGCCGGGGGGGGCAAGAGACCCAGTACTTC

v_gene: TRBV2
j_gene: TRBJ2-1
d_gene: .
abundance: .
CDR3aa: CASSGLEQFF
CDR3nt: TGTGCCAGCAGTGGGCTTGAGCAGTTCTTC

v_gene: TRBV30
j_gene: TRBJ1-6
d_gene: .
abundance: once
CDR3aa: CAWSVLRSPLHF
CDR3nt: TGTGCCTGGAGTGTACTTCGCTCACCCCTCCACTTT

v_gene: TRBV27
j_gene: TRBJ2-1
d_gene: .
abundance: .
CDR3aa: CATGRGNEQFF
CDR3nt: TGTGCCACCGGACGGGGCAATGAGCAGTTCTTC

v_gene: TRBV29-1
j_gene: TRBJ2-1
d_gene: .
abundance: .
CDR3aa: CSAADRVLRLAGRDEQFF
CDR3nt: TGCAGCGCAGCGGACAGGGTACTACGGCTAGCGGGGCGCGATGAGCAGTTCTTC

v_gene: TRBV5-1
j_gene: TRBJ2-7
d_gene: .
abundance: .
CDR3aa: CASSLGASPFSYEQYF
CDR3nt: TGCGCCAGCAGCTTGGGGGCTAGCCCCTTCTCCTACGAGCAGTACTTC

v_gene: TRBV5-4
j_gene: TRBJ2-7
d_gene: TRBD2
abundance: .
CDR3aa: CASRAGTSGPYYEQYF
CDR3nt: TGTGCCAGCAGGGCCGGGACTAGCGGGCCGTACTACGAGCAGTACTTC

v_gene: TRBV6-4
j_gene: TRBJ2-1
d_gene: TRBD2
abundance: .
CDR3aa: CASSAGTSPYNEQFF
CDR3nt: TGTGCCAGCAGTGCCGGGACTAGTCCCTACAATGAGCAGTTCTTC

v_gene: TRBV11-2
j_gene: TRBJ1-3
d_gene: .
abundance: .
CDR3aa: CASSLRGRGGEGNTIYF
CDR3nt: TGTGCCAGCAGCCTGCGGGGACGCGGTGGTGAAGGGAACACCATATATTTT

v_gene: TRBV6-5
j_gene: TRBJ2-7
d_gene: .
abundance: few
CDR3aa: CASSTQGYEQYF
CDR3nt: TGTGCCAGCAGTACACAGGGCTACGAGCAGTACTTC

v_gene: TRBV6-5
j_gene: TRBJ1-1
d_gene: TRBD1
abundance: .
CDR3aa: CASSYSGGGALAFF
CDR3nt: TGTGCCAGCAGTTACTCAGGAGGGGGCGCGTTAGCTTTCTTT

v_gene: TRBV7-2
j_gene: TRBJ1-1
d_gene: .
abundance: .
CDR3aa: CASRKGVEAFF
CDR3nt: TGTGCCAGCAGAAAGGGGGTTGAAGCTTTCTTT

v_gene: TRBV7-9
j_gene: TRBJ1-1
d_gene: TRBD1
abundance: .
CDR3aa: CASSPDRAVTEAFF
CDR3nt: TGTGCCAGCAGCCCGGACAGGGCGGTCACTGAAGCTTTCTTT

v_gene: TRBV24-1
j_gene: TRBJ2-5
d_gene: .
abundance: .
CDR3aa: CATSDTDRQETQYF
CDR3nt: TGTGCCACCAGTGATACGGACAGACAAGAGACCCAGTACTTC

v_gene: TRBV30
j_gene: TRBJ1-5
d_gene: .
abundance: few
CDR3aa: CAWTPTFRGPQHF
CDR3nt: TGTGCCTGGACCCCGACCTTCCGGGGGCCCCAGCATTTT

v_gene: TRBV5-3
j_gene: TRBJ2-1
d_gene: .
abundance: .
CDR3aa: CARSLGGLYYNEQFF
CDR3nt: TGTGCCAGAAGCTTGGGGGGACTGTACTACAATGAGCAGTTCTTC

v_gene: TRBV18
j_gene: TRBJ2-7
d_gene: TRBD1
abundance: .
CDR3aa: CASSIDRGEQYF
CDR3nt: TGTGCCAGCTCAATTGACAGGGGGGAGCAGTACTTC

v_gene: TRBV10-1
j_gene: TRBJ1-4
d_gene: .
abundance: .
CDR3aa: CASTPRGVETNEKLFF
CDR3nt: TGCGCCAGCACCCCAAGAGGTGTAGAGACGAATGAAAAACTGTTTTTT

v_gene: TRBV27
j_gene: TRBJ2-1
d_gene: TRBD2
abundance: once
CDR3aa: CASSRTSGGNNEQFF
CDR3nt: TGTGCCAGCAGTCGGACTAGCGGGGGGAACAATGAGCAGTTCTTC

v_gene: TRBV18
j_gene: TRBJ1-1
d_gene: .
abundance: .
CDR3aa: CASSEEGSTGEAFF
CDR3nt: TGTGCCAGCTCGGAGGAAGGGAGTACTGGTGAAGCTTTCTTT

v_gene: TRBV18
j_gene: TRBJ2-7
d_gene: TRBD2
abundance: .
CDR3aa: CASSPGGGPYEQYF
CDR3nt: TGTGCCAGCTCACCCGGGGGGGGACCCTACGAGCAGTACTTC

v_gene: TRBV7-2
j_gene: TRBJ1-4
d_gene: .
abundance: .
CDR3aa: CASSLGGRREKLFF
CDR3nt: TGTGCCAGCAGCTTAGGAGGAAGACGTGAAAAACTGTTTTTT

v_gene: TRBV6-5
j_gene: TRBJ1-3
d_gene: TRBD1
abundance: .
CDR3aa: CASSRTGTGNTIYF
CDR3nt: TGTGCCAGCAGCCGGACAGGGACAGGAAACACCATATATTTT

v_gene: TRBV18
j_gene: TRBJ1-2
d_gene: .
abundance: .
CDR3aa: CASSPQGDSAVLDGYTF
CDR3nt: TGTGCCAGCTCACCACAGGGGGATAGTGCTGTTTTGGATGGCTACACCTTC

v_gene: TRBV5-1
j_gene: TRBJ2-5
d_gene: TRBD1
abundance: .
CDR3aa: CASSLGTGAWETQYF
CDR3nt: TGCGCCAGCAGCTTGGGGACAGGGGCCTGGGAGACCCAGTACTTC

v_gene: TRBV5-6
j_gene: TRBJ1-2
d_gene: TRBD1
abundance: once
CDR3aa: CASSPLDRGYGYTF
CDR3nt: TGTGCCAGCAGCCCACTGGACAGGGGCTATGGCTACACCTTC

v_gene: TRBV2
j_gene: TRBJ1-5
d_gene: .
abundance: .
CDR3aa: CASSRGLDQPQHF
CDR3nt: TGTGCCAGCAGTCGAGGCCTGGATCAGCCCCAGCATTTT